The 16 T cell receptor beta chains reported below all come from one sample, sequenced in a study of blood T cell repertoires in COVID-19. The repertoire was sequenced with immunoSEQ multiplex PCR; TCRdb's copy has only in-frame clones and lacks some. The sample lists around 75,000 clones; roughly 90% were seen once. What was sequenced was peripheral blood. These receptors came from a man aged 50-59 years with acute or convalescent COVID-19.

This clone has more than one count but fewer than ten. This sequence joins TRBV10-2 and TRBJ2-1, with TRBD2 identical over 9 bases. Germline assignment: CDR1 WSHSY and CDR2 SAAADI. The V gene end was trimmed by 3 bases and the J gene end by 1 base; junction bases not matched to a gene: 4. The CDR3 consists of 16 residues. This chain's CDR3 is CASSDLAGRSYNEQFF. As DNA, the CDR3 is TGCGCCAGCAGTGATCTAGCGGGGCGATCCTACAATGAGCAGTTCTTC.

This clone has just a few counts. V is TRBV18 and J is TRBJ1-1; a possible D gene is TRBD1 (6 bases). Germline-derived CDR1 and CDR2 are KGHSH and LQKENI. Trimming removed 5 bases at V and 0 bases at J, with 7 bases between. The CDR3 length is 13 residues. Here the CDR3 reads CASSWDMNTEAFF. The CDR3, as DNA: TGTGCCAGCTCATGGGACATGAACACTGAAGCTTTCTTT.

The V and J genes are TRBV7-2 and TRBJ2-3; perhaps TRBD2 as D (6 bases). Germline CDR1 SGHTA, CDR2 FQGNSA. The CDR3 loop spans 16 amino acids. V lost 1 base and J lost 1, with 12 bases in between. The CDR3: CASSLGAREGTDTQYF. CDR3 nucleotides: TGTGCCAGCAGCTTAGGTGCAAGGGAGGGCACAGATACGCAGTATTTT.

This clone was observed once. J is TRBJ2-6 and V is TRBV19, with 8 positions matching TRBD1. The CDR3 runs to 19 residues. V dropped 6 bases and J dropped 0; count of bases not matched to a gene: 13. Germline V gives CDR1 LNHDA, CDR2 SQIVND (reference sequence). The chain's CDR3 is CASSMVGQGAFSGANVLTF. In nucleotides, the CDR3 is TGTGCCAGTAGCATGGTAGGCCAGGGGGCATTCTCTGGGGCCAACGTCCTGACTTTC. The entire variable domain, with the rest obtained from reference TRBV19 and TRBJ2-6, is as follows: DGGITQSPKYLFRKEGQNVTLSCEQNLNHDAMYWYRQDPGQGLRLIYYSQIVNDFQKGDIAEGYSVSREKKESFPLTVTSAQKNPTAFYLCASSMVGQGAFSGANVLTFGAGSRLTVL.

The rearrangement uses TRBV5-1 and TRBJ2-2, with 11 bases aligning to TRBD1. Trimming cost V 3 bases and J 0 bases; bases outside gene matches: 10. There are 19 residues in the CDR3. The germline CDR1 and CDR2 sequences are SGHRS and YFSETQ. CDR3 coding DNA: TGCGCCAGCAGCTCCCCCCGGCCGGACAGGGGGCCGAACACCGGGGAGCTGTTTTTT. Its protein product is CASSSPRPDRGPNTGELFF. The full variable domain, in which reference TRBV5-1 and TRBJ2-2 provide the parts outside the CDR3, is KAGVTQTPRYLIKTRGQQVTLSCSPISGHRSVSWYQQTPGQGLQFLFEYFSETQRNKGNFPGRFSGRQFSNSRSEMNVSTLELGDSALYLCASSSPRPDRGPNTGELFFGEGSRLTVL.

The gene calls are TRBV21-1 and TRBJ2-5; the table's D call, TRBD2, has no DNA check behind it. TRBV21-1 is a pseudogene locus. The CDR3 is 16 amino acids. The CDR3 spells CASSPLEAPYGETQYF. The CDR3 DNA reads TGTGCCAGCAGCCCTTTGGAGGCCCCATACGGTGAGACCCAGTACTTC.

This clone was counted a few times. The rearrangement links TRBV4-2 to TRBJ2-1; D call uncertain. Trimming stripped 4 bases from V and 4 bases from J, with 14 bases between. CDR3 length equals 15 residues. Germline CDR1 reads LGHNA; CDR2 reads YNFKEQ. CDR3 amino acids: CASSLQTGDYNEQFF. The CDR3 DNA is TGTGCCAGCAGCCTCCAAACCGGAGATTACAATGAGCAGTTCTTC.

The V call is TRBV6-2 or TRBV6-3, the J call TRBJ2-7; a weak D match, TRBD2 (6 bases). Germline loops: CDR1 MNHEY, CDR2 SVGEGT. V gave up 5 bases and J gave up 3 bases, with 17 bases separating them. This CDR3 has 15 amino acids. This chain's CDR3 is CASSKTGEYFYEQYF. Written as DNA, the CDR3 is TGTGCCAGCAGTAAAACGGGAGAATATTTCTACGAGCAGTACTTC.

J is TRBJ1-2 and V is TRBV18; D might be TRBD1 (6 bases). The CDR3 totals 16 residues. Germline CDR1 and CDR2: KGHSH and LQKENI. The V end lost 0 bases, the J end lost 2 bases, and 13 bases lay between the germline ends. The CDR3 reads CASSPPGAALNYGYTF. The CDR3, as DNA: TGTGCCAGCTCACCACCGGGGGCAGCCTTAAACTATGGCTACACCTTC.

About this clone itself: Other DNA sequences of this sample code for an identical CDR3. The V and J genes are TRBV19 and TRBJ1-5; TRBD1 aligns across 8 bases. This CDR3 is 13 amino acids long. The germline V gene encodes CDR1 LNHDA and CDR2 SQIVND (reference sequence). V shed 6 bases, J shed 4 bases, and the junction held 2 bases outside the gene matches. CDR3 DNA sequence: TGTGCCAGTAGAGACAGGGGAAATCAGCCCCAGCATTTT. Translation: CASRDRGNQPQHF.

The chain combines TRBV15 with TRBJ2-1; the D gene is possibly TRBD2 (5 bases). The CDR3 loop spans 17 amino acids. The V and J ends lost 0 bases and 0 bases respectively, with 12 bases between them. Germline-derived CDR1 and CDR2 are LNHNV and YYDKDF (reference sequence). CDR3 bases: TGTGCCACCAGCAGAGATGGGCAAGCGGCCTCCTACAATGAGCAGTTCTTC. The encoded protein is CATSRDGQAASYNEQFF.

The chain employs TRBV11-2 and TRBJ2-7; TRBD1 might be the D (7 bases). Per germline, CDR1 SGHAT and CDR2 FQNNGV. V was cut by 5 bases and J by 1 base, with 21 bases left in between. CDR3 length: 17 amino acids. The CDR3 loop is CASSPGGMASRSYEQYF. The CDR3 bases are TGTGCCAGCAGCCCAGGGGGGATGGCTAGCCGATCCTACGAGCAGTACTTC.

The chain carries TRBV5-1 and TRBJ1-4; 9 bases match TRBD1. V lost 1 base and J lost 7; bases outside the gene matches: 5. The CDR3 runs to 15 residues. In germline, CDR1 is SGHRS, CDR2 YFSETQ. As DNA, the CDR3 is TGCGCCAGCAGCTTGTATGCGACAGGGGGTGAAAAACTGTTTTTT. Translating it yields CASSLYATGGEKLFF.

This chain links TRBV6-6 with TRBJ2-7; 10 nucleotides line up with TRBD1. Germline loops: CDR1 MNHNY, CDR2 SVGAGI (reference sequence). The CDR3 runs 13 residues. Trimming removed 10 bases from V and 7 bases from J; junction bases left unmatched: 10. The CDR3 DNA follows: TGTGCCACCTCGACAGGGGGCGCGAGGGAGCAGTACTTC. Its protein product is CATSTGGAREQYF.

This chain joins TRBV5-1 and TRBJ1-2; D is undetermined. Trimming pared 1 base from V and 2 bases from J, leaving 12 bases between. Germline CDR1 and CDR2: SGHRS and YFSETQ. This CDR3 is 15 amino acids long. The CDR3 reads CASSLFWGGNYGYTF. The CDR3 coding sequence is TGCGCCAGCAGCTTGTTCTGGGGAGGCAACTATGGCTACACCTTC.

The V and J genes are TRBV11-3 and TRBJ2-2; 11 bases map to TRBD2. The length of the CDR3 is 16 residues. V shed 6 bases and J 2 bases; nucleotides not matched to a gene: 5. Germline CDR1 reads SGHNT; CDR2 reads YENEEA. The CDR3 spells CASRLGLAGNTGELFF. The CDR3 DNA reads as TGTGCCAGCAGACTCGGACTAGCGGGCAACACCGGGGAGCTGTTTTTT. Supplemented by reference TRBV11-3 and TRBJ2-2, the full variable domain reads EAGVVQSPRYKIIEKKQPVAFWCNPISGHNTLYWYLQNLGQGPELLIRYENEEAVDDSQLPKDRFSAERLKGVDSTLKIQPAELGDSAVYLCASRLGLAGNTGELFFGEGSRLTVL.